This T cell receptor beta chain was sequenced in a study of blood T cell repertoires in COVID-19. Overall study context: Whether acute or convalescent, the COVID-19 samples came from the United States, Italy and Spain. T cells, B-cell-depleted T cells, or PBMCs provided the cDNA or gDNA that served as material.

Authors' data handling: Reference gene primer amplification in the assay estimated nucleated cell counts. Using immunoSEQ multiplex PCR, the repertoire was profiled, and TCRdb retains in-frame clones only, with some absent. The DNA was the basis for D and trimming; V, J and clone size are from that table. The sample gives under 200,000 clones, around 90% of which show up once; approximately 2.1% is in the top ten. The germline gives CDR1 LNHDA, CDR2 SQIVND (reference sequence). The CDR3 sequence is 15 residues long. Trimming removed 8 bases at V and 1 base at J, with 15 bases between. The chain has TRBV19 and TRBJ1-5; maybe TRBD1 (5 bases). Source material: peripheral blood. The clonotype comes from a man between 50 and 59 years old who had recovered from COVID-19. The CDR3 protein is CASSGQVVSNQPQHF. The CDR3 DNA reads as TGTGCCAGTTCAGGACAAGTGGTCAGCAATCAGCCCCAGCATTTT.